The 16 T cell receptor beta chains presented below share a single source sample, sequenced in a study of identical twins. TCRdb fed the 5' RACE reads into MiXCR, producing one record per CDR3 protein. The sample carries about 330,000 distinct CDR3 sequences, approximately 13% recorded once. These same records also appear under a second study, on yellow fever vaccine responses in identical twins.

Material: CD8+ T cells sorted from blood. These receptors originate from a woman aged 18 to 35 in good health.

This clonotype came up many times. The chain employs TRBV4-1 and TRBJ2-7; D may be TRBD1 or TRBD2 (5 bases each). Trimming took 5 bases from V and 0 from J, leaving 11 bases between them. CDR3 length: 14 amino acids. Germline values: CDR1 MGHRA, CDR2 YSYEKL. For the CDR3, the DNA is TGCGCCAGCAGCTATGGGGACGGCTCCTACGAGCAGTACTTC. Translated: CASSYGDGSYEQYF.

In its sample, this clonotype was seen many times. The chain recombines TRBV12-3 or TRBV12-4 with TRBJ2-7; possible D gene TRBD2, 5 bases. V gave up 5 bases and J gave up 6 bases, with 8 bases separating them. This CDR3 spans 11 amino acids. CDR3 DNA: TGTGCCAGCAGTGACACTAGCGAGCAGTACTTC. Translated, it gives CASSDTSEQYF.

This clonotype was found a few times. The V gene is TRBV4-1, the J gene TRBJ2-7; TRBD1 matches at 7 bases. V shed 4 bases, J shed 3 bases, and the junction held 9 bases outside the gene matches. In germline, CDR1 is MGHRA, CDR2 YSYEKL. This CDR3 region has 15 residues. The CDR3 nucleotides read TGCGCCAGCAGCCCGATACAGGGGATGGGCTACGAGCAGTACGTC. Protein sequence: CASSPIQGMGYEQYV.

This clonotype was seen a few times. In nucleotides, the CDR3 is TGTGCCAGGGGGGTGGACGTTAACACTGAAGCTTTCTTT. It specifies CARGVDVNTEAFF. The chain links TRBV7-9 to TRBJ1-1, with a tentative D call TRBD1 (5 bases). The germline V gene encodes CDR1 SEHNR and CDR2 FQNEAQ (reference sequence). Trimming took off 9 bases at V and 2 bases at J, with 13 bases between the two ends. This CDR3 comprises 13 residues. Full variable domain (rest looked up from reference TRBV7-9 and TRBJ1-1): DTGVSQNPRHKITKRGQNVTFRCDPISEHNRLYWYRQTLGQGPEFLTYFQNEAQLEKSRLLSDRFSAERPKGSFSTLEIQRTEQGDSAMYLCARGVDVNTEAFFGQGTRLTVV.

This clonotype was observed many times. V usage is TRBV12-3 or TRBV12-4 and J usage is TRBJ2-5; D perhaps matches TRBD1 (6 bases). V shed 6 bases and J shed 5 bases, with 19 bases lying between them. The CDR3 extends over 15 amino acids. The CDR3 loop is CASSPLQGSGETQYF. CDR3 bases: TGTGCCAGCAGCCCCCTACAGGGATCTGGGGAGACCCAGTACTTC.

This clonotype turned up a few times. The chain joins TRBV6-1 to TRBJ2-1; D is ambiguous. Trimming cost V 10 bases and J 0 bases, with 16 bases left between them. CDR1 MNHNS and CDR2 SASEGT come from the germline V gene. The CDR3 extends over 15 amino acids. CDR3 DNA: TGTGCCACCGGGTTTGGTAACGGCTCCTACAATGAGCAGTTCTTC. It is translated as CATGFGNGSYNEQFF.

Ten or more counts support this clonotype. The DNA for the CDR3 is TGCAGCGTGGTGGGCGGACTAGCCTACAATGAGCAGTTCTTC. Amino acid sequence: CSVVGGLAYNEQFF. The chain links TRBV29-1 to TRBJ2-1; 7 bases agree with TRBD2. V was clipped by 6 bases and J by 2 bases; unmatched bases: 7. The CDR3 has 14 amino acids. In germline, CDR1 is SQVTM, CDR2 ANQGSEA.

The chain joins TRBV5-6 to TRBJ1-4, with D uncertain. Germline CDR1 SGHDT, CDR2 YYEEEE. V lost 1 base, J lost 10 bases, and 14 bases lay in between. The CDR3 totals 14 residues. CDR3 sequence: CASSLRQEVRKLFF. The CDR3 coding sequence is TGTGCCAGCAGCTTGAGGCAGGAGGTACGAAAACTGTTTTTT.

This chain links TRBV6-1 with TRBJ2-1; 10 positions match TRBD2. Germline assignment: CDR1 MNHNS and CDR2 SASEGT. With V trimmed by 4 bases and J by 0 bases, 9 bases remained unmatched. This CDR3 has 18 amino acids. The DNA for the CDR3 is TGTGCCAGCAGTGGGATGATACTAGCGGGATCCTCCTACAATGAGCAGTTCTTC. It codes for CASSGMILAGSSYNEQFF.

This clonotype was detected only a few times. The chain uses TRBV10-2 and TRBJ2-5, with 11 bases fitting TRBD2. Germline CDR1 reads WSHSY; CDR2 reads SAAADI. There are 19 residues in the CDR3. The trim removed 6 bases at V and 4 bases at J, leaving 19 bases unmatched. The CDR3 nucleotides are TGCGCCAGCAGCGATACTTTTCGTACTAGCGGGAGAGAGTTAGAGACCCAGTACTTC. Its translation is CASSDTFRTSGRELETQYF.

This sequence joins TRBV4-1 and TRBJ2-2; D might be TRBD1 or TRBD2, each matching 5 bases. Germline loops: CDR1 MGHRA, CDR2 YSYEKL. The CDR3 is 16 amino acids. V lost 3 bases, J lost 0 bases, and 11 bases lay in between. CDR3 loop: CASSHSGTANTGELFF. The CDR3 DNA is TGCGCCAGCAGCCACTCCGGGACGGCGAACACCGGGGAGCTGTTTTTT.

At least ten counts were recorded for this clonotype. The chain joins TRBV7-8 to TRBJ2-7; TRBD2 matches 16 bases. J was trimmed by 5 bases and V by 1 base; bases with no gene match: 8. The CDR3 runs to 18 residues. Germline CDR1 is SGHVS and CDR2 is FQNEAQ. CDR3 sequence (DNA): TGTGCCAGCAGCTTAGGCCCGGGACTAGCGGGAGGGGGGGACGAGCAGTACTTC. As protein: CASSLGPGLAGGGDEQYF.

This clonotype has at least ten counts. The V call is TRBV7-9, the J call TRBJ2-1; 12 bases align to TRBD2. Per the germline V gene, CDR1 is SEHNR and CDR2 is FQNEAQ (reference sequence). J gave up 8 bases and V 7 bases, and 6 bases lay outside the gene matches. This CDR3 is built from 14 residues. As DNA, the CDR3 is TGTGCCAGCACGACTAGCGGGAGATCGTATGAGCAGTTCTTC. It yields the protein CASTTSGRSYEQFF.

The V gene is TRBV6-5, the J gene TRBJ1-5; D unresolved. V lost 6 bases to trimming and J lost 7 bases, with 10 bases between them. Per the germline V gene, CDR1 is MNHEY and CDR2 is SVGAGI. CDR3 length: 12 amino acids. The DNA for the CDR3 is TGTGCCAGCAGCGATATAAGGCAGCCCCAGCATTTT. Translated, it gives CASSDIRQPQHF.

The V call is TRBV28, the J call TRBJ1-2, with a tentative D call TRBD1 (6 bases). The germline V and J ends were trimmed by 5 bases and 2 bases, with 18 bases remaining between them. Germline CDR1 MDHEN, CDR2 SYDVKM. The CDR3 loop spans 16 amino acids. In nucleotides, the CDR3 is TGTGCCAGCAGTCCAATTTGGGAACAGGGAAACTATGGCTACACCTTC. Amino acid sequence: CASSPIWEQGNYGYTF.

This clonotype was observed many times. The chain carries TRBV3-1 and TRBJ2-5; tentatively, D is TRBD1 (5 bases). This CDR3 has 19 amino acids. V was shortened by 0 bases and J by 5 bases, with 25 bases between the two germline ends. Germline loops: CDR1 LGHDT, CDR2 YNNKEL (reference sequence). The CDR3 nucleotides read TGTGCCAGCAGCCAAGATCAGGGCCCAGCCCACAGGATTTGGGAGACCCAGTACTTC. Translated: CASSQDQGPAHRIWETQYF.